This T cell receptor (beta chain) derives from a study of T cell responses to AZD1222 COVID-19 vaccine. The CDR3 sequence is 15 residues long. Germline CDR1 KGHSH, CDR2 LQKENI. The germline V and J ends were trimmed by 2 bases and 6 bases, with 14 bases remaining between them. Using immunoSEQ multiplex PCR, the repertoire was profiled, and TCRdb retains in-frame clones only, with some absent. The sample has about 140,000 clones; nearly 95% are singletons. The J gene is TRBJ1-5, the V gene TRBV18; D possibly corresponds to TRBD1 (6 bases). The clonotype comes from an adult who received the AZD1222 COVID-19 vaccine. Sequencing was performed on peripheral blood, taken 28 days after the second AZD1222 dose. The CDR3 nucleotides are TGTGCCAGCTCACCATACAGGGATCTCAGTCAGCCCCAGCATTTT. This codes for CASSPYRDLSQPQHF.